The 11 T cell receptor beta chains listed next were all sequenced from one sample in a study of cytotoxic CD8 clonotypes in ibrutinib-treated CLL. Sequencing used immunoSEQ multiplex PCR; TCRdb keeps in-frame clones, though not all of them. The repertoire holds 150,000 to 200,000 clones, with around nine tenths as singletons. The specimen was PBMCs, collected at disease progression, from a patient treated with ibrutinib. Every receptor here comes from a human donor with chronic lymphocytic leukemia.

J is TRBJ2-7 and V is TRBV7-6; no firm D call. This CDR3 spans 15 amino acids. Germline assignment: CDR1 SGHVS and CDR2 FNYEAQ. V lost 2 bases to trimming and J lost 1 base, with 12 bases between them. This CDR3 reads CASSLREVGSYEQYF. CDR3 coding DNA: TGTGCCAGCAGCTTAAGGGAAGTAGGATCCTACGAGCAGTACTTC.

The V call is TRBV25-1, the J call TRBJ2-1; tentative D call: TRBD1 (5 bases). The CDR3 loop spans 13 amino acids. Germline V CDR1 and CDR2: MGHDK, SYGVNS. V lost 2 bases and J lost 8, with 10 bases in between. This chain's CDR3 is CASSEQGFDEQFF. The CDR3 coding sequence is TGTGCCAGCAGTGAACAGGGCTTCGATGAGCAGTTCTTC.

Note on this clone: Distinct nucleotide sequences in the sample also encode this CDR3. The rearrangement joins TRBV11-3 to TRBJ2-5; the D call may be TRBD1 or TRBD2 (5 bases each). CDR3 length equals 12 residues. In germline, CDR1 is SGHNT, CDR2 YENEEA. With 5 bases removed from V and 5 bases from J, the gap between germline ends came to 9 bases. CDR3 residues: CASSLEGETQYF. The CDR3 DNA sequence: TGTGCCAGCAGCCTCGAGGGGGAGACCCAGTACTTC.

The rearrangement joins TRBV29-1 to TRBJ2-2; TRBD2 agrees at 8 bases. The CDR3 loop spans 14 amino acids. Trimming removed 3 bases from V and 5 bases from J; junction bases left unmatched: 5. Per the germline V gene, CDR1 is SQVTM and CDR2 is ANQGSEA. This CDR3 reads CSVDASGSTGELFF. The CDR3 nucleotides read TGCAGCGTTGATGCTAGCGGGTCTACCGGGGAGCTGTTTTTT.

The chain employs TRBV5-1 and TRBJ2-1, with 7 bases lining up with TRBD2. The CDR3 extends over 15 amino acids. Germline trimming cut 1 base from V and 6 bases from J; bases unmatched to any gene: 7. CDR1 is SGHRS, CDR2 YFSETQ, per germline. The chain's CDR3 is CASSLMREGPNEQFF. The DNA for the CDR3 is TGCGCCAGCAGCTTGATGAGGGAGGGCCCCAATGAGCAGTTCTTC.

This clone occurred a few times. The chain is built from TRBV19 and TRBJ2-1; 8 bases are shared with TRBD1. J was trimmed by 9 bases and V by 1 base; bases with no gene match: 8. Germline assignment: CDR1 LNHDA and CDR2 SQIVND (reference sequence). The CDR3 sequence is 15 residues long. The CDR3 protein is CASSIAGQGAFEQFF. In nucleotides, the CDR3 is TGTGCCAGTAGTATAGCTGGTCAGGGGGCTTTTGAGCAGTTCTTC.

The rearrangement joins TRBV28 to TRBJ1-1; D is uncertain. CDR1 is MDHEN, CDR2 SYDVKM, per germline. The CDR3 spans 11 residues. V was shortened by 10 bases and J by 8 bases, with 14 bases between the two germline ends. In nucleotides, the CDR3 is TGTGCCACCCAAGGGTTTTCCGAAGCTTTCTTT. It encodes CATQGFSEAFF.

This sequence joins TRBV5-6 and TRBJ2-1; TRBD1 matches at 8 bases. Germline-derived CDR1 and CDR2 are SGHDT and YYEEEE. The ends lost 4 bases at V and 7 bases at J; junction bases unmatched: 7. This CDR3 contains 14 residues. This CDR3 is CASSRMDRVNEQFF. As DNA, the CDR3 is TGTGCCAGCAGCCGGATGGACAGGGTGAATGAGCAGTTCTTC.

The chain joins TRBV28 to TRBJ2-7; 9 bases align to TRBD1. Germline V gene sequence: CDR1 MDHEN, CDR2 SYDVKM. The CDR3 extends over 17 amino acids. V lost 1 base, J lost 2 bases, and 9 bases stayed unmatched. CDR3 DNA: TGTGCCAGCAGTTTATTCACGGGACAGGGATACACCTACGAGCAGTACTTC. It specifies CASSLFTGQGYTYEQYF.

The chain has TRBV28 and TRBJ1-2; D gene unclear. The germline gives CDR1 MDHEN, CDR2 SYDVKM. The V end lost 6 bases, the J end lost 3 bases, and 8 bases lay between the germline ends. This CDR3 is built from 12 residues. The CDR3 loop is CASSSEYYGYTF. The CDR3 coding sequence is TGTGCCAGCAGCTCAGAGTACTATGGCTACACCTTC.

V is TRBV29-1 and J is TRBJ2-1; 10 bases line up with TRBD2. Germline assignment: CDR1 SQVTM and CDR2 ANQGSEA. This CDR3 has 16 amino acids. J was trimmed by 4 bases and V by 1 base; bases with no gene match: 7. The CDR3 here is CSVEGPGTSVYNEQFF. CDR3 bases: TGCAGCGTTGAAGGGCCCGGGACTAGCGTATACAATGAGCAGTTCTTC.